This TCR beta chain was recovered during a study of CD8+ T cells in alopecia areata. cDNA serving as the sequencing template came from extracted, reverse transcribed RNA. Profiled with immunoSEQ multiplex PCR; TCRdb holds only in-frame clones, not every one. The sample lists roughly 73,000 clones; over 25% were seen once. Regarding this clone: The target antigen is unknown.

The treatment denotes: oral pan-JAK inhibitor, 5-10 mg twice daily. From germline, CDR1 is SGDLS and CDR2 YYNGEE. V gave up 4 bases and J gave up 7 bases, with 12 bases separating them. The CDR3 is 13 amino acids. Findings and caveats of the study: Many of the expanded lesional clones endured in scalp and blood while on tofacitinib. Scalp clonality and expanded CD8+ clones among the top 100 showed significant decreases with tofacitinib.

This sample comprised CD8+ T cells sorted from blood, obtained at week 4, from a patient treated with tofacitinib. The receptor was derived from a human donor with alopecia areata. The chain combines TRBV9 with TRBJ1-5; D perhaps matches TRBD1 (6 bases). The CDR3 reads CASSLTGLQPQHF. For the CDR3, the DNA is TGTGCCAGCAGCTTGACAGGCCTGCAGCCCCAGCATTTT.